These 3 T cell receptor beta chains originate from one sample sequenced in a study of breast tumors, draining lymph nodes, adjacent tissues. TCRdb used MiXCR to reprocess the multiplex PCR reads, holding one entry per CDR3 protein. In the table there are around 25,000 distinct CDR3 sequences, roughly a quarter of which are singletons. Source material: breast tumor tissue. The receptor set was obtained from a female donor with breast cancer. Some clones in this sample may be carry-over from other donors' samples.

This clonotype was recorded at least ten times. The J gene is TRBJ1-2, the V gene TRBV29-1; 10 bases fit TRBD1. Germline CDR1 reads SQVTM; CDR2 reads ANQGSEA. The CDR3 contains 15 residues. The V gene end was trimmed by 3 bases and the J gene end by 8 bases; junction bases not matched to a gene: 12. The CDR3 nucleotides are TGCAGCGTTGACCAAACGGGACAGGGGTATGGAGGCTACACCTTC. Translating it yields CSVDQTGQGYGGYTF. Supplemented by reference TRBV29-1 and TRBJ1-2, the full variable domain reads SAVISQKPSRDICQRGTSLTIQCQVDSQVTMMFWYRQQPGQSLTLIATANQGSEATYESGFVIDKFPISRPNLTFSTLTVSNMSPEDSSIYLCSVDQTGQGYGGYTFGSGTRLTVV.

V is TRBV28 and J is TRBJ1-4; D is undetermined. The length of the CDR3 is 14 residues. Germline CDR1 MDHEN, CDR2 SYDVKM. Trimming left V 5 bases short and J 2 bases short, with 9 bases between. The CDR3: CASSTLWTNEKLFF. CDR3 nucleotide sequence: TGTGCCAGCAGTACACTCTGGACTAATGAAAAACTGTTTTTT.

The table lists this clonotype with many counts. The V call is TRBV24-1, the J call TRBJ2-2, with D uncertain. The germline V gene has CDR1 KGHDR and CDR2 SFDVKD. The CDR3 loop spans 15 amino acids. The V end was cut by 0 bases, the J end by 1 base, with 5 bases between. CDR3 amino acids: CATSDLMGNTGELFF. CDR3 in DNA: TGTGCCACCAGTGATTTGATGGGGAACACCGGGGAGCTGTTTTTT.